These T cell receptor beta chains were read from a single sample in a study of T cells in Graves' hyperthyroidism and ophthalmopathy. Each CDR3 protein gets one entry after TCRdb re-called the multiplex PCR reads with MiXCR. The sample yields 200,000 to 250,000 distinct CDR3 sequences, around 15% seen once. Source material: blood. These receptors were collected from a woman aged 18 to 35 with Graves' ophthalmopathy. The CDR3 runs from the conserved cysteine through the conserved F or W. The order of the fields is CDR3 DNA, CDR3 protein, clone size, D gene, V gene, J gene. D genes are given only for firm matches. The listing skips clone size in some rows; elsewhere it reads once, few, many or a size class.

TGCGCCAGCAGCAGCGGGGCAGGGGAAGAGCAGTACTTC	CASSSGAGEEQYF	-	-	TRBV5-1	TRBJ2-7
TGTGCCAGCAGCTTGACTCCCGAAAGGAGGTCGGAAGCTTTCTTT	CASSLTPERRSEAFF	many	-	TRBV7-9	TRBJ1-1
TGTGCCACCAGCAGAGATCTGTCTGGCTACACCTTC	CATSRDLSGYTF	many	-	TRBV15	TRBJ1-2
TGTGCCAGTCATAGGACTAGCGGTAGTGAGCAGTTCTTC	CASHRTSGSEQFF	many	TRBD2	TRBV6-2/TRBV6-3	TRBJ2-1
TGTGCCAGCAGCCGGGACTATAGCAATCAGCCCCAGCATTTT	CASSRDYSNQPQHF	many	-	TRBV19	TRBJ1-5
TGTGCCAGCAATCCCTCCGTGGGTCGGGACGCTTTCTTT	CASNPSVGRDAFF	many	-	TRBV6-1	TRBJ1-1
TGTGCCAGCAGCTGGAACTCGGCATTGGGCGAGCAGTACTTC	CASSWNSALGEQYF	-	-	TRBV5-5	TRBJ2-7
TGTGCCAGCAGCCCAGGACCCGTTGGGGCCGGGGAGCTGTTTTTT	CASSPGPVGAGELFF	many	-	TRBV7-9	TRBJ2-2
TGTGCCAGCAGCCCCCACGTTAGGAGGGGTAGCAATCAGCCCCAGCATTTT	CASSPHVRRGSNQPQHF	many	-	TRBV14	TRBJ1-5
TGCGCCAGCAGCCAACGTGCGGACAACACAGGGATCTATGGCTACACCTTC	CASSQRADNTGIYGYTF	many	-	TRBV4-1	TRBJ1-2
TGTGCCAGCAGCTCCTATTTTATCGGAAGCACAGATACGCAGTATTTT	CASSSYFIGSTDTQYF	many	-	TRBV13	TRBJ2-3
TGTGCCAGCAGTGGGGGCCCGACCAGCTCTGGAAACACCATATATTTT	CASSGGPTSSGNTIYF	few	-	TRBV6-1	TRBJ1-3
TGTGCCAGCAGCTTGGTTCCCAGCGGGGGGGCCTGGGAGCAGTTCTTC	CASSLVPSGGAWEQFF	many	TRBD2	TRBV5-6	TRBJ2-1
TGTGCCAGCAGTACCGGGACAGGGTTAGATCAGCCCCAGCATTTT	CASSTGTGLDQPQHF	-	TRBD1	TRBV2	TRBJ1-5
TGTGCCACACAAGCAGTCTTTCCCTACAATGAGCAGTTCTTC	CATQAVFPYNEQFF	many	-	TRBV15	TRBJ2-1
TGTGCCAGTAGTATAGTGGCGGGAGTGACAGATACGCAGTATTTT	CASSIVAGVTDTQYF	-	TRBD2	TRBV19	TRBJ2-3
TGTGCCAGCAGCCAAGCGGGCGGGTCGGTCGGGGGGCAGTTCTTC	CASSQAGGSVGGQFF	many	-	TRBV7-2	TRBJ2-1
TGTGCCAGCATTCCGGGGGACAATGAAGCTTTCTTT	CASIPGDNEAFF	many	-	TRBV2	TRBJ1-1
TGTGCCAGCAGACTAGGGCTAGCCAAAAACATTCAGTACTTC	CASRLGLAKNIQYF	many	-	TRBV28	TRBJ2-4
TGTGCCAGCAGTATTACACACACCGCCCGCTTAGGCTACACCTTC	CASSITHTARLGYTF	many	-	TRBV6-1	TRBJ1-2
TGTGCCAGCAGCCAAGATTGGCCGATACAGGGAAACTATGGCTACACCTTC	CASSQDWPIQGNYGYTF	-	-	TRBV11-2	TRBJ1-2
TGTGCCAGCAGTACCCCGGGGACAGAAGAGACCCAGTACTTC	CASSTPGTEETQYF	many	TRBD1	TRBV6-2/TRBV6-3	TRBJ2-5